This T cell receptor (beta chain) was recorded in a study of shared clonotypes between healthy human individuals. Germline values: CDR1 SGHDN, CDR2 FVKESK. V lost 4 bases to trimming and J lost 8 bases; unmatched junction nucleotides: 20. The length of the CDR3 is 19 residues. At deep level, the assay was performed. Genomic DNA from each subset was divided evenly over several immunoSEQ plates. Libraries were prepared by immunoSEQ multiplex PCR; TCRdb keeps only in-frame clonotypes and omits some of them. The table lists around 1.9 million clones, just over 90% of them singletons. General study points: Shared clonotypes: roughly 4.5% naive CD4, roughly 3.8% naive CD8, roughly 2.4% memory CD4, roughly 0.4% memory CD8. Memory subsets had estimated richness that was generally smaller than that of naive subsets.

Comment on this clone: Its antigen is unknown.

CD8 cells classed as naive were CD45RO-negative and positively selected for CCR7, excluding terminally differentiated effector memory CD45RA+ cells. Source material: naive CD8+ T cells from PBMCs. This TCR came from a man between 18 and 29 years old in good health. Some clones in this sample may be carry-over from other donors' samples. The genes are TRBV14 and TRBJ2-3; 11 bases match TRBD2. The CDR3 nucleotides read TGTGCCAGCAGCCCCCCGGCACATTGGGAACTAGCGGGAGTCCGTACGCAGTATTTT. The encoded protein is CASSPPAHWELAGVRTQYF. The whole variable domain, remainder taken from reference TRBV14 and TRBJ2-3, is EAGVTQFPSHSVIEKGQTVTLRCDPISGHDNLYWYRRVMGKEIKFLLHFVKESKQDESGMPNNRFLAERTGGTYSTLKVQPAELEDSGVYFCASSPPAHWELAGVRTQYFGPGTRLTVL.